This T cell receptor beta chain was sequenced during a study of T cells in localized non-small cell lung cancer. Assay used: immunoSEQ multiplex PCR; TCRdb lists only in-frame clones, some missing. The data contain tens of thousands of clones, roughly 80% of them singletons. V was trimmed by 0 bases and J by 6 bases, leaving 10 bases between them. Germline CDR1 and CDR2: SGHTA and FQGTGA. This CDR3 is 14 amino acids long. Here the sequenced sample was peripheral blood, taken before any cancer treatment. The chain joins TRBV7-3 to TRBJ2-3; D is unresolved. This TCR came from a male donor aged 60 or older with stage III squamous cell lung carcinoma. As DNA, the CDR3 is TGTGCCAGCAGCTTAACGCCTAGTCGGGATACGCAGTATTTT. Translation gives CASSLTPSRDTQYF.